What follows are 10 T cell receptor beta chains derived from one specimen sequenced in a study of T cells expressing NK-cell markers. TCRdb reprocessed the 5' RACE reads, with one entry per CDR3 protein and no DNA. The listing contains fewer than 550,000 distinct CDR3 sequences. Material: blood T cells: a sorted CD56 or NKG2C T cell subset, CD4+ or CD8+ T cells, or bulk PBMC T cells (not recorded which). These TCRs come from a woman in her forties or fifties in good health.

This sequence joins TRBV13 and TRBJ2-3. Germline V lookup: CDR1 PRHDT, CDR2 FYEKMQ (reference sequence). The CDR3 loop spans 13 amino acids. The CDR3: CASSPHRTDTQYF.

V usage is TRBV15 and J usage is TRBJ2-5; TCRdb's D call, TRBD2, is unchecked because there is no DNA. This CDR3 has 15 amino acids. In germline, CDR1 is LNHNV, CDR2 YYDKDF (reference sequence). CDR3 residues: CATSREVAGRETQYF.

CDR3 amino acids: CSTEREPDTQYF. The chain has TRBV29-1 and TRBJ2-3; TCRdb indicates TRBD2, and absent DNA this call remains unverified. Per germline, CDR1 SQVTM and CDR2 ANQGSEA. CDR3 length: 12 amino acids.

The chain carries TRBV7-8 and TRBJ2-7; the D gene TCRdb calls, TRBD2, cannot be checked with no DNA. Germline CDR1 and CDR2: SGHVS and FQNEAQ. The CDR3 has 16 amino acids. The CDR3 spells CASSPLSGAASGEQYF.

V gene TRBV7-3 combines with J gene TRBJ2-2; TCRdb returns TRBD2, unconfirmable since there is no DNA. CDR1 is SGHTA, CDR2 FQGTGA, per germline. This CDR3 comprises 16 residues. The CDR3 spells CASSPVAGGLTGELFF. Filled out from reference TRBV7-3 and TRBJ2-2, the complete variable domain reads GAGVSQTPSNKVTEKGKYVELRCDPISGHTALYWYRQSLGQGPEFLIYFQGTGAADDSGLPNDRFFAVRPEGSVSTLKIQRTERGDSAVYLCASSPVAGGLTGELFFGEGSRLTVL.

The chain links TRBV20-1 to TRBJ1-2; TCRdb's assignment of TRBD1 cannot be checked, as there is no DNA. Germline lookup yields CDR1 DFQATT and CDR2 SNEGSKA (reference sequence). This CDR3 has 13 amino acids. The CDR3 here is CSARVRQGHGYTF.

V is TRBV20-1 and J is TRBJ2-3. The CDR3 length is 13 residues. Germline loops: CDR1 DFQATT, CDR2 SNEGSKA (reference sequence). The CDR3 sequence is CSAPSDSTDTQYF.

J is TRBJ1-3 and V is TRBV20-1; TCRdb proposes TRBD1, but this gene call is untestable without DNA. The CDR3 is 14 residues long. Per germline, CDR1 DFQATT and CDR2 SNEGSKA (reference sequence). The CDR3 here is CSARGDREVNTIYF.

This rearrangement joins TRBV7-2 to TRBJ2-4; TCRdb indicates TRBD1, and absent DNA this call remains unverified. The V gene's germline CDR1 is SGHTA and CDR2 FQGNSA. The CDR3 consists of 14 residues. The CDR3 here is CASSPDRASNIQYF. Supplemented by reference TRBV7-2 and TRBJ2-4, the full variable domain reads GAGVSQSPSNKVTEKGKDVELRCDPISGHTALYWYRQSLGQGLEFLIYFQGNSAPDKSGLPSDRFSAERTGGSVSTLTIQRTQQEDSAVYLCASSPDRASNIQYFGAGTRLSVL.

This rearrangement joins TRBV7-8 to TRBJ2-1. The CDR3 totals 16 residues. The germline V gene has CDR1 SGHVS and CDR2 FQNEAQ. CDR3 loop: CASSLAKEFGYNEQFF.